The source of this T cell receptor beta chain is a study of cytomegalovirus exposure and HLA in healthy donors. Study results and limitations: In a later analysis, CMV-associated beta chains were mostly HLA-associated, it appeared.

Per germline, CDR1 LGHNA and CDR2 YNFKEQ. CDR3 length: 19 amino acids. Germline trimming cut 1 base from V and 2 bases from J; bases unmatched to any gene: 8. Amplification used 60 Vbeta primers and 13 Jbeta primers. Clones were read by immunoSEQ multiplex PCR, and TCRdb kept only the in-frame ones, dropping some. The data contain roughly 93,000 clones, 70% to 80% of them singletons. This clone has more than one count but fewer than ten. What it recognizes is unknown. The sequenced material came from PBMCs. This clonotype originated in a man in his late teens or twenties in good health and CMV-seropositive. This chain connects TRBV4-2 to TRBJ2-3, with 14 bases identical to TRBD2. CDR3 region: CASSQARGGLAGVTDTQYF. The DNA of the CDR3 is TGTGCCAGCAGCCAAGCCCGGGGGGGACTAGCGGGGGTCACAGATACGCAGTATTTT.